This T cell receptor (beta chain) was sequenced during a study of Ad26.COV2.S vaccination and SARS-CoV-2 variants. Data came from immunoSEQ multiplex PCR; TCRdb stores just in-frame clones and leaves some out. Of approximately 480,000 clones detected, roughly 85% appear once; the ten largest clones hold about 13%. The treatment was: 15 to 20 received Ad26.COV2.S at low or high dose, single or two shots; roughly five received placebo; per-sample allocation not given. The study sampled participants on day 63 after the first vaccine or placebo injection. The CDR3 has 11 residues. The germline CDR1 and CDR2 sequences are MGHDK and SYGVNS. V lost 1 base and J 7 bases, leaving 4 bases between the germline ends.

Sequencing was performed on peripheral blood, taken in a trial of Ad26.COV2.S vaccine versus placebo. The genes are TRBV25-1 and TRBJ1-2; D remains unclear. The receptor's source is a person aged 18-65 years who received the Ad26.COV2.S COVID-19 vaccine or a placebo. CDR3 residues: CASSELLGYTF. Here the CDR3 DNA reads TGTGCCAGCAGTGAATTGCTTGGCTACACCTTC.